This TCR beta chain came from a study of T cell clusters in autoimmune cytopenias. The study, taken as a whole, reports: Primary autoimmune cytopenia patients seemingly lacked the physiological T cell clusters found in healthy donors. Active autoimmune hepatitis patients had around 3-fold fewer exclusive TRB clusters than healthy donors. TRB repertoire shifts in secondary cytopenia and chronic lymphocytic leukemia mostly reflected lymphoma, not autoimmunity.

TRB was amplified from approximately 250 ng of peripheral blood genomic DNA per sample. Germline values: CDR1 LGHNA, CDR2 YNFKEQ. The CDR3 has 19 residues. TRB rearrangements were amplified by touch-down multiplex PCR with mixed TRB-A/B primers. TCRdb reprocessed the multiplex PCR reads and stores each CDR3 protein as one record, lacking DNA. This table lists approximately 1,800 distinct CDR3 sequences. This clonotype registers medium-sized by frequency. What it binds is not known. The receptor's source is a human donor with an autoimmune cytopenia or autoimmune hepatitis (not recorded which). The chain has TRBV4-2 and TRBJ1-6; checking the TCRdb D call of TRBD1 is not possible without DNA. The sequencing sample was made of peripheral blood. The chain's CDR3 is CASSQDHPDRVSDNSPLHF.